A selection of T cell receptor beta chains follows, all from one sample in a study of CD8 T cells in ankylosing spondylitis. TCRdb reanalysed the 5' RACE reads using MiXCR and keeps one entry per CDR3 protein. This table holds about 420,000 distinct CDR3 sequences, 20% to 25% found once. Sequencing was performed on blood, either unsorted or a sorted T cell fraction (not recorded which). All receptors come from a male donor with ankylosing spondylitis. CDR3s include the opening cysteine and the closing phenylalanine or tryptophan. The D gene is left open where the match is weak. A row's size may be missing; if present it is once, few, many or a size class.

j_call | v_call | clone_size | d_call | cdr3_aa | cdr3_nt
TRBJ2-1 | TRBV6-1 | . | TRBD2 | CASSTSLAGVWDEQFF | TGTGCCAGCAGTACCTCACTAGCGGGAGTGTGGGATGAGCAGTTCTTC
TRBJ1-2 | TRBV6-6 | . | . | CASRAGAVGYTF | TGTGCCAGCAGGGCAGGGGCGGTTGGCTACACCTTC
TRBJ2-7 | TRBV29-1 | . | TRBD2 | CSVEISGGAYEQYF | TGCAGCGTTGAGATTAGCGGGGGAGCATACGAGCAGTACTTC
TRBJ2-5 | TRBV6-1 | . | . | CASSELTLAETQYF | TGTGCCAGCAGTGAGCTAACCTTGGCGGAGACCCAGTACTTC
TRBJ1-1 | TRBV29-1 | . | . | CSASQTTEAFF | TGCAGCGCCTCCCAGACCACTGAAGCTTTCTTT
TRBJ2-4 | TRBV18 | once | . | CASSPYLGAKNIQYF | TGTGCCAGCTCACCCTACCTCGGTGCCAAAAACATTCAGTACTTC
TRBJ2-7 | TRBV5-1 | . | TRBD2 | CASGTSGSSYEQYF | TGCGCCAGCGGGACTAGCGGCAGCTCCTACGAGCAGTACTTC
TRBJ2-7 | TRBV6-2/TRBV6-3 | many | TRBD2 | CASSYSPGLAGGLNSYEQYF | TGTGCCAGCAGTTACTCGCCGGGACTAGCGGGAGGGCTGAATTCCTACGAGCAGTACTTC
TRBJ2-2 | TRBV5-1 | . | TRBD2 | CASSLAPGTSGPNTGELFF | TGCGCCAGCAGCTTGGCCCCTGGGACTAGCGGGCCGAACACCGGGGAGCTGTTTTTT
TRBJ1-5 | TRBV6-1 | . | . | CASSELVSYSNQPQHF | TGTGCCAGCAGTGAATTGGTCAGTTATAGCAATCAGCCCCAGCATTTT
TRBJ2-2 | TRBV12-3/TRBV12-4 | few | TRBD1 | CATPWRGQGTRYTGELFF | TGTGCCACCCCTTGGAGGGGACAGGGCACCCGGTACACCGGGGAGCTGTTTTTT
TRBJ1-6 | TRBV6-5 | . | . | CASSYGGSGSNSPLHF | TGTGCCAGCAGTTACGGGGGTTCGGGCAGTAATTCACCCCTCCACTTT
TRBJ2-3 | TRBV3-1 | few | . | CASSPRLGDTQYF | TGTGCCAGCAGCCCCCGGCTCGGGGATACGCAGTATTTT
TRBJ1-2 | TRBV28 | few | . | CASSPSPRNYGYTF | TGTGCCAGCAGTCCCTCCCCTCGTAACTATGGCTACACCTTC
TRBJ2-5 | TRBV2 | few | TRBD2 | CATVGLAGETQYF | TGTGCCACAGTTGGACTAGCGGGAGAGACCCAGTACTTC
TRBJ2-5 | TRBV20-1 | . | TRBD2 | CSARDQAGGPKGETQYF | TGCAGTGCTAGAGATCAAGCGGGAGGCCCCAAGGGAGAGACCCAGTACTTC
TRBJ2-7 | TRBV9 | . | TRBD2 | CASSVGVAGGEQYF | TGTGCCAGCAGCGTAGGTGTAGCGGGAGGCGAGCAGTACTTC
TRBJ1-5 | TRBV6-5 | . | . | CASSYSTHGGRNQPQHF | TGTGCCAGCAGTTACTCGACGCATGGAGGTAGGAATCAGCCCCAGCATTTT
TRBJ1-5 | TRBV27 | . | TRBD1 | CASAYRGDQPQHF | TGTGCCAGCGCTTACAGGGGTGATCAGCCCCAGCATTTT
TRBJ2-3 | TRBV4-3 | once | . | CASSRRYRTDTQYF | TGCGCCAGCAGCCGTCGCTACCGCACAGATACGCAGTATTTT
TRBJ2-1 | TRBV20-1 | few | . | CSARDLGLQMDEQFF | TGCAGTGCTAGAGATCTAGGACTCCAGATGGATGAGCAGTTCTTC
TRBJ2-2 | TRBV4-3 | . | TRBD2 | CASSQDGASGRVYTGELFF | TGCGCCAGCAGCCAAGACGGGGCCAGCGGGAGAGTCTACACCGGGGAGCTGTTTTTT
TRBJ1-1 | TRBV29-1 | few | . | CSVALGQEEAFF | TGCAGCGTTGCCCTGGGGCAGGAGGAAGCTTTCTTT
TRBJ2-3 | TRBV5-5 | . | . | CASSPGDADTQYF | TGTGCCAGCAGCCCCGGGGATGCAGATACGCAGTATTTT
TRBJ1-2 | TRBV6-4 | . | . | CASSEDGGFGYTF | TGTGCCAGCAGTGAGGACGGGGGGTTTGGCTACACCTTC
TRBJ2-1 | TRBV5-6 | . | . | CASSSCLIDWGPYNEQFF | TGTGCCAGCAGCTCCTGTCTCATCGACTGGGGGCCCTACAATGAGCAGTTCTTC
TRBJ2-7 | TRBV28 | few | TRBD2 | CASRGTRGWYEQYF | TGTGCCAGCAGGGGGACTAGAGGGTGGTACGAGCAGTACTTC
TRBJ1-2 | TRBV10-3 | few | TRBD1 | CAISPGQDRYGYTF | TGTGCCATCAGTCCTGGACAGGACCGCTATGGCTACACCTTC
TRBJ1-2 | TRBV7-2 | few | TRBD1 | CASSSGTGHFYGYTF | TGTGCCAGCAGCTCCGGGACAGGACACTTCTATGGCTACACCTTC
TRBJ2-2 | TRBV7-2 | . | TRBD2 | CASSPGLFLDTGELFF | TGTGCCAGCAGCCCGGGACTATTCCTAGACACCGGGGAGCTGTTTTTT
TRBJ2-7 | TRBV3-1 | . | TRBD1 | CASSQNRGLHYEQYF | TGTGCCAGCAGCCAGAACAGGGGGCTTCACTACGAGCAGTACTTC
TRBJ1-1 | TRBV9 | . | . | CASSPQTNEAFF | TGTGCCAGCAGCCCCCAGACCAACGAAGCTTTCTTT
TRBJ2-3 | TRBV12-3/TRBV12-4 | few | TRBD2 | CASRELAVVDTQYF | TGTGCCAGCAGGGAACTAGCGGTGGTGGATACGCAGTATTTT
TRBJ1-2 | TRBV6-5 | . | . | CASSYVNPRRGYTF | TGTGCCAGCAGTTACGTTAACCCCCGTCGTGGCTACACCTTC
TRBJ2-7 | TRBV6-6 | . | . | CASSTNFYEQYF | TGTGCCAGCAGCACCAATTTCTACGAGCAGTACTTC
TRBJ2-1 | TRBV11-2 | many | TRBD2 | CASSLGASGRRQFF | TGTGCCAGCAGCTTAGGGGCTAGCGGGAGAAGGCAGTTCTTC
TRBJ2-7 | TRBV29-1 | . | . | CSVRGYEQYF | TGCAGCGTCCGGGGCTACGAGCAGTACTTC
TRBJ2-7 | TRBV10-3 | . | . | CAISPFHNEQYF | TGTGCCATCAGCCCGTTTCATAACGAGCAGTACTTC
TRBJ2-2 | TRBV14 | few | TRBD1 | CASSRRPTGRTGELFF | TGTGCCAGCAGCCGAAGACCGACAGGGCGCACCGGGGAGCTGTTTTTT
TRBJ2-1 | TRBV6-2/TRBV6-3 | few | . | CAVREQRNNEQFF | TGTGCCGTTCGGGAGCAGAGGAACAATGAGCAGTTCTTC
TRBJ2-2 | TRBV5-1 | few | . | CASRFGPHTGELFF | TGCGCCAGCAGATTCGGTCCACACACCGGGGAGCTGTTTTTT
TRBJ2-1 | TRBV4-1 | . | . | CASSQPVGGRYNEQFF | TGCGCCAGCAGCCAACCCGTCGGGGGCAGATACAATGAGCAGTTCTTC